This record covers a single T cell receptor beta chain. Its antigen remains unidentified. Nothing much larger sits one base from this clone, and base qualities are not available. Trimming at the junction amounts to 4 bases on V and 2 bases on J, and the germline ends lie 2 bases apart. Including the terminal cysteine and phenylalanine, the CDR3 comprises 12 residues. Of the read, only the CDR3 DNA is kept; its 36 bases are in frame from base 1. CDR1 and CDR2 are drawn from the germline V gene: SNHLY, FYNNEI. Library method: the immunoSEQ multiplex PCR assay. Not all clones reach the TCRdb copy of this immuneACCESS table, which keeps in-frame sequences only. Checked studies attribute under half of the gap to unresolved V genes and leave the rest unexplained. The sample has 120,000 to 150,000 clones on record, 80% to 95% of them singletons. The ten biggest clones cover approximately 5.7% of the sample.

The data were taken from a study of control samples from healthy donors and cancer patients (dated by TCRdb to 2018 to 2020). Sequences were obtained from blood. The receptor's source is a man between 18 and 29 years old in good health. The rearrangement joined TRBV2 to TRBJ1-4; no confident D gene assignment can be made. The CDR3: CASSVTNEKLFF. The nucleotide sequence is TGTGCCAGCAGTGTTACTAATGAAAAACTGTTTTTT.